The entry below gives a single TCR beta chain sequence along with its context. Antigen: not known. The sample belongs to a study of pediatric ulcerative colitis. Study-level findings and limits: A couple of patients' blood samples yielded substantially fewer templates. All ulcerative colitis patients, but no controls, carried two rectal clonotypes.

Samples were sequenced at Survey level, maximum 500,000 reads. Assay: immunoSEQ multiplex PCR; the TCRdb copy retains only in-frame clones and omits some. This table has 30,000 to 45,000 clones, 55% to 85% appearing once. The CDR3 loop spans 16 amino acids. CDR1 is LGHNA and CDR2 is YNFKEQ in the germline V gene. V lost 5 bases to trimming and J lost 2 bases; unmatched junction nucleotides: 10. Rectal tissue came from one to two pinch biopsies taken at colonoscopy. Sequenced sample: gut tissue. The receptor was derived from a boy aged 5-17 years with moderate ulcerative colitis. The genes are TRBV4-2 and TRBJ2-5, with 8 bases aligning to TRBD2. CDR3 in DNA: TGTGCCAGCAGCGAGCCCATTAGCGGGATGCAAGAGACCCAGTACTTC. Its protein is CASSEPISGMQETQYF.